A selection of T cell receptor beta chains follows, all from one sample in a study of blood T cells in healthy people across ages. TCRdb reprocessed the 5' RACE reads with MiXCR, giving one entry per CDR3 protein. The sample records 900,000 to 950,000 distinct CDR3 sequences, 25% to 30% being singletons. These data also formed part of another study, on T cells of mothers and their children.

The sequenced sample consisted of blood. The receptors come from a woman aged 40 to 50 in good health. CDR3s include the opening cysteine and the closing phenylalanine or tryptophan. The order of the fields is V gene, clone size, D gene, J gene, CDR3 protein, CDR3 DNA. The D gene is left open where the match is weak. A clone size is listed for some rows: how often the clone was seen (once, few, many), or a class if it is expanded.

TRBV14	.	.	TRBJ2-4	CASSQDRNIQYF	TGTGCCAGCAGCCAAGATAGAAACATTCAGTACTTC
TRBV19	few	TRBD2	TRBJ2-1	CASSIAGTSGGPFFYNEQFF	TGTGCCAGTAGTATAGCTGGGACTAGCGGGGGGCCCTTCTTCTACAATGAGCAGTTCTTC
TRBV7-2	.	TRBD2	TRBJ2-7	CASSLALASGPEQYF	TGTGCCAGCAGCTTAGCGTTGGCTAGCGGTCCCGAGCAGTACTTC
TRBV11-2	few	TRBD2	TRBJ2-3	CASTQLLTSGRTDTQYF	TGTGCCAGCACCCAACTCTTGACTAGCGGCCGCACAGATACGCAGTATTTT
TRBV20-1	.	TRBD1	TRBJ2-7	CSATDAGGSFYEQYF	TGCAGTGCTACCGATGCAGGGGGTAGCTTCTACGAGCAGTACTTC
TRBV10-2	.	TRBD2	TRBJ2-5	CASSGLAERETQYF	TGCGCCAGCAGTGGACTAGCGGAGAGGGAGACCCAGTACTTC
TRBV6-6	many	.	TRBJ2-7	CASSSEFYEQYF	TGTGCCAGCAGTTCCGAGTTCTACGAGCAGTACTTC
TRBV5-1	.	.	TRBJ2-7	CASSLESYVQYF	TGCGCCAGCAGCTTGGAGTCCTACGTGCAGTACTTC
TRBV20-1	many	.	TRBJ2-1	CSSGYDYSSYNEQFF	TGCAGTAGTGGATACGATTATAGCTCCTACAATGAGCAGTTCTTC
TRBV28	few	TRBD1	TRBJ2-7	CASNDREPSYEQYF	TGTGCCAGCAACGACAGGGAACCCTCCTACGAGCAGTACTTC
TRBV7-2	.	.	TRBJ1-3	CASSLRTGYSSGNTIYF	TGTGCCAGCAGCTTAAGGACCGGTTATAGCTCTGGAAACACCATATATTTT
TRBV7-9	few	TRBD1	TRBJ1-6	CASSLYNGQGVSLGSPLHF	TGTGCCAGCAGCTTGTATAACGGACAGGGAGTATCCCTAGGTTCACCCCTCCACTTT
TRBV5-1	few	.	TRBJ2-2	CASSPLRQDTGELFF	TGCGCCAGCAGCCCACTCCGACAAGACACCGGGGAGCTGTTTTTT
TRBV7-2	many	TRBD1	TRBJ2-6	CASTNRGQGIRANVLTF	TGTGCCAGCACCAACAGGGGTCAGGGAATAAGGGCCAACGTCCTGACTTTC
TRBV3-1	many	TRBD1	TRBJ2-7	CASQAGTGSYEQYF	TGTGCCAGCCAAGCCGGGACAGGGTCCTACGAGCAGTACTTC
TRBV12-3/TRBV12-4	.	.	TRBJ1-2	CASSSSGKGYTF	TGTGCCAGCAGCTCCAGCGGGAAGGGCTACACCTTC
TRBV29-1	.	TRBD2	TRBJ2-7	CSVVGSGSPYEQYF	TGCAGCGTTGTAGGTAGCGGGTCTCCCTACGAGCAGTACTTC
TRBV6-5	many	.	TRBJ2-6	CASSYSNAGPSSGANVLTF	TGTGCCAGCAGTTACTCGAACGCCGGACCTTCCTCTGGGGCCAACGTCCTGACTTTC
TRBV12-3/TRBV12-4	few	TRBD2	TRBJ2-5	CASKGTSGGAETQYF	TGTGCCAGCAAGGGGACTAGCGGGGGGGCGGAGACCCAGTACTTC
TRBV20-1	few	TRBD1	TRBJ1-5	CSAMTGTNQPQHF	TGCAGTGCTATGACAGGGACTAATCAGCCCCAGCATTTT
TRBV27	few	.	TRBJ1-2	CASSLVSLGYTF	TGTGCCAGCAGTTTAGTTAGTTTAGGCTACACCTTC
TRBV18	.	.	TRBJ2-7	CASSPPTATYEQYF	TGTGCCAGCTCACCACCGACGGCCACCTACGAGCAGTACTTC
TRBV19	.	TRBD1	TRBJ2-1	CASSRQGRYNEQFF	TGTGCCAGCTCTAGACAGGGCCGCTACAATGAGCAGTTCTTC
TRBV20-1	many	.	TRBJ2-1	CSARLAGIINEQFF	TGCAGTGCTAGGCTAGCCGGAATAATCAATGAGCAGTTCTTC
TRBV6-2/TRBV6-3	.	TRBD1	TRBJ2-4	CASRSTGKRRIQYF	TGTGCCAGCAGATCGACAGGGAAAAGGAGGATCCAGTACTTC
TRBV12-3/TRBV12-4	.	.	TRBJ2-1	CASSLTGARGETQFF	TGTGCCAGCAGTTTAACGGGGGCGCGAGGAGAGACCCAGTTCTTC
TRBV6-6	many	.	TRBJ2-3	CASSYTQYGQYF	TGTGCCAGCAGTTACACCCAATACGGGCAGTATTTT
TRBV4-3	few	TRBD2	TRBJ2-4	CASSQEGTTQLAKNIQYF	TGCGCCAGCAGCCAAGAAGGGACTACCCAACTAGCCAAAAACATTCAGTACTTC
TRBV12-3/TRBV12-4	.	TRBD2	TRBJ2-1	CASSLGLAGVLYNEQFF	TGTGCCAGCAGTTTAGGACTAGCGGGGGTTCTTTACAATGAGCAGTTCTTC
TRBV5-1	.	.	TRBJ2-3	CASSLALSETQYF	TGCGCCAGCAGCTTGGCCCTCTCGGAGACGCAGTATTTT
TRBV6-6	many	.	TRBJ2-7	CASSYDSPYEQYF	TGTGCCAGCAGTTACGACAGCCCCTACGAGCAGTACTTC
TRBV10-3	many	.	TRBJ2-7	CAISESSGMKQYF	TGTGCCATCAGTGAGTCTTCCGGGATGAAGCAGTACTTC
TRBV28	.	.	TRBJ1-6	CASITGPRLEGPLHF	TGTGCCAGCATAACGGGCCCGCGTTTGGAAGGACCCCTCCACTTT
TRBV9	.	.	TRBJ1-1	CASSVETDTGAFF	TGTGCCAGCAGCGTAGAGACCGACACTGGAGCTTTCTTT
TRBV20-1	few	TRBD1	TRBJ2-1	CSARPGGVDNEQFF	TGCAGTGCTAGACCAGGGGGAGTCGACAATGAGCAGTTCTTC
TRBV7-8	.	.	TRBJ2-3	CASSFFSVGDTQYF	TGTGCCAGCAGTTTTTTCAGCGTTGGAGATACGCAGTATTTT
TRBV28	.	.	TRBJ1-1	CASSWWSSTEAFF	TGTGCCAGCAGTTGGTGGAGTTCAACTGAAGCTTTCTTT
TRBV5-5	.	.	TRBJ1-1	CASTLNGELNTEAFF	TGTGCCAGCACACTAAATGGGGAATTGAACACTGAAGCTTTCTTT
TRBV20-1	few	.	TRBJ1-1	CSARSGSTLMNTEAFF	TGCAGTGCTAGATCAGGGTCCACACTGATGAACACTGAAGCTTTCTTT
TRBV12-3/TRBV12-4	.	.	TRBJ2-1	CASRPQREATYNEQFF	TGTGCCAGCAGGCCGCAGAGGGAGGCCACTTACAATGAGCAGTTCTTC
TRBV20-1	.	.	TRBJ1-6	CSARTDSSYNSPLHF	TGCAGTGCGAGGACGGATAGCTCCTATAATTCACCCCTCCACTTT
TRBV7-2	many	TRBD1	TRBJ1-2	CASSQNRGRYGYTF	TGTGCCAGCAGCCAGAACAGGGGTCGATATGGCTACACCTTC
TRBV18	.	TRBD1	TRBJ2-2	CASSLGQSTGELFF	TGTGCCAGCTCACTGGGACAGTCCACCGGGGAGCTGTTTTTT
TRBV10-3	.	.	TRBJ2-3	CAISGGGVTDTQYF	TGTGCCATCAGTGGAGGGGGTGTCACAGATACGCAGTATTTT
TRBV28	many	TRBD2	TRBJ2-1	CASSSSTLAGGISYNEQFF	TGTGCCAGCAGTTCATCTACACTAGCGGGGGGGATATCCTACAATGAGCAGTTCTTC
TRBV7-2	.	.	TRBJ2-2	CASSLSGGWNTGERFF	TGTGCCAGCAGCTTATCGGGGGGCTGGAACACCGGGGAGCGGTTTTTT
TRBV29-1	few	.	TRBJ2-3	CSVTPLSPTDTQYF	TGCAGCGTGACTCCACTAAGTCCCACAGATACGCAGTATTTT
TRBV13	.	.	TRBJ2-1	CASSLVRETYNEQFF	TGTGCCAGCAGCTTAGTGCGGGAAACCTACAATGAGCAGTTCTTC
TRBV6-5	.	TRBD2	TRBJ2-3	CASSYLGTSGAQSTDTQYF	TGTGCCAGCAGTTACCTAGGGACTAGCGGGGCTCAAAGCACAGATACGCAGTATTTT
TRBV7-2	few	.	TRBJ2-6	CASSLSQGNRVTGANVLTF	TGTGCCAGCAGCTTATCCCAGGGAAACAGGGTCACTGGGGCCAACGTCCTGACTTTC
TRBV7-9	.	.	TRBJ1-2	CASSLLNSQNYGYTF	TGTGCCAGCAGCTTATTAAACAGTCAAAACTATGGCTACACCTTC
TRBV4-1	.	TRBD2	TRBJ2-2	CASSQDTSGYTGELFF	TGCGCCAGCAGCCAAGATACTAGCGGGTACACCGGAGAGCTGTTTTTT
TRBV29-1	.	.	TRBJ1-5	CSVSRGRNQPQHF	TGCAGCGTTAGCCGTGGGCGGAATCAGCCCCAGCATTTT
TRBV3-1	many	.	TRBJ2-2	CASSRTGELFF	TGTGCCAGCAGCCGCACCGGGGAGCTGTTTTTT
TRBV7-9	.	.	TRBJ2-5	CASKEGNQETQYF	TGTGCCAGCAAGGAGGGAAACCAAGAGACCCAGTACTTC
TRBV3-1	few	.	TRBJ1-1	CASSQVSTEAFF	TGTGCCAGCAGCCAAGTATCCACTGAAGCTTTCTTT
TRBV7-2	many	.	TRBJ2-7	CASNSGLGYYEQYF	TGTGCCAGCAACTCGGGCTTGGGGTACTACGAGCAGTACTTC
TRBV6-2/TRBV6-3	many	.	TRBJ2-5	CASSYSEIETQYF	TGTGCCAGCAGTTACTCGGAAATCGAGACCCAGTACTTC
TRBV3-1	.	.	TRBJ2-1	CASSDAYNEQFF	TGTGCCAGTTCAGATGCCTACAATGAGCAGTTCTTC
TRBV2	.	TRBD1	TRBJ2-2	CASSMRQGAGELFF	TGTGCCAGCAGTATGCGACAGGGGGCCGGGGAGCTGTTTTTT